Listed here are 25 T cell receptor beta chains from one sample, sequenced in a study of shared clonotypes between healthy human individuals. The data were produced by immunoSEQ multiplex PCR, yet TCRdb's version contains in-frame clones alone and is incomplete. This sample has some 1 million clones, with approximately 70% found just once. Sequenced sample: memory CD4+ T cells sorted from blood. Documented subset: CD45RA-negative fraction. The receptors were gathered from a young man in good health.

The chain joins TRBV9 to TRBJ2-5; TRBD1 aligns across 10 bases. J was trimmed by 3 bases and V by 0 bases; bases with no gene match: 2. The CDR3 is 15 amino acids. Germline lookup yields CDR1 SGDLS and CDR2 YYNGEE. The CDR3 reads CASSVDGTGEETQYF. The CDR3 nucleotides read TGTGCCAGCAGCGTAGACGGGACAGGGGAAGAGACCCAGTACTTC.

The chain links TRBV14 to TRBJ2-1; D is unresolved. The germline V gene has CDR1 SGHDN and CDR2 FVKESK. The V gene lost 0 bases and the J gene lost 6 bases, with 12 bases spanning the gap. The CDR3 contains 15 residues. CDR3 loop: CASSQDGRVTNEQFF. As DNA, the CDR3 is TGTGCCAGCAGCCAAGATGGCCGGGTGACCAATGAGCAGTTCTTC. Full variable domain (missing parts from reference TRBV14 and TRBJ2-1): EAGVTQFPSHSVIEKGQTVTLRCDPISGHDNLYWYRRVMGKEIKFLLHFVKESKQDESGMPNNRFLAERTGGTYSTLKVQPAELEDSGVYFCASSQDGRVTNEQFFGPGTRLTVL.

DNA of the CDR3: TGTGCCAGCAGCCAAACGAACAGGGGACCCTCCTACGAGCAGTACTTC. Protein: CASSQTNRGPSYEQYF. The chain joins TRBV7-9 to TRBJ2-7, with 7 nucleotides matching TRBD1. J was trimmed by 0 bases and V by 5 bases; bases with no gene match: 10. The CDR3 contains 16 residues. Germline lookup yields CDR1 SEHNR and CDR2 FQNEAQ (reference sequence).

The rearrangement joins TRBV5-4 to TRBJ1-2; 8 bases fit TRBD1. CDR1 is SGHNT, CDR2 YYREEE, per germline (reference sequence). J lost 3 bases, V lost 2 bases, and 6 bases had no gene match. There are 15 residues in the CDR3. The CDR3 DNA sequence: TGTGCCAGCAGCTTTCAGGGGGCGCGGGACTATGGCTACACCTTC. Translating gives CASSFQGARDYGYTF.

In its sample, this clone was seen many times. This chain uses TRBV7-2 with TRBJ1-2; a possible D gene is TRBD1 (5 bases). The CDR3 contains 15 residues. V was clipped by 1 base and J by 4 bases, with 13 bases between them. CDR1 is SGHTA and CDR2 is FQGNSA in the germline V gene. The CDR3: CASSLELGQVYGYTF. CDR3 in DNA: TGTGCCAGCAGCTTAGAGTTAGGACAAGTCTATGGCTACACCTTC.

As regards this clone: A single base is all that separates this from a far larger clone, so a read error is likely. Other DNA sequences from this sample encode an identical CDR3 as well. The CDR3 loop is CASSSSTDTQYF. CDR3 sequence (DNA): TGTGCCAGCAGCTCTAGCACAGATACGCAGTATTTT. The V call is TRBV11-3, the J call TRBJ2-3; D gene uncertain. In germline, CDR1 is SGHNT, CDR2 YENEEA. The V gene lost 4 bases and the J gene lost 0 bases, with 2 bases spanning the gap. The CDR3 length is 12 residues.

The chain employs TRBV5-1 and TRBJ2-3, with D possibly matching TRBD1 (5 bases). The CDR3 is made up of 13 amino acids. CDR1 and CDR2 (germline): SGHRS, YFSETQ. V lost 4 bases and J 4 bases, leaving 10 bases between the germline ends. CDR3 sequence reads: CASSRGRADTQYF. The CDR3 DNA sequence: TGCGCCAGCAGCCGCGGCAGGGCAGATACGCAGTATTTT.

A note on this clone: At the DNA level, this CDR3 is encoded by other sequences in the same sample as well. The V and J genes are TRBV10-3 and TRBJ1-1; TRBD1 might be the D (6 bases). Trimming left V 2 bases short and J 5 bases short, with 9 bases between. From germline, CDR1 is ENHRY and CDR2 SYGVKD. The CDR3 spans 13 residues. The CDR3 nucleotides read TGTGCCATCAGTGAGCTGGGGGCAACTGAAGCTTTCTTT. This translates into CAISELGATEAFF.

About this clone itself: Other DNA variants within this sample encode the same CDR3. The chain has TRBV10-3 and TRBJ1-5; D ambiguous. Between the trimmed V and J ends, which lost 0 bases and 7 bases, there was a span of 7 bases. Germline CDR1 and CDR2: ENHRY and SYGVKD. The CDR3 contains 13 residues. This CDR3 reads CAISESMDQPQHF. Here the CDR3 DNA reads TGTGCCATCAGTGAGTCAATGGACCAGCCCCAGCATTTT.

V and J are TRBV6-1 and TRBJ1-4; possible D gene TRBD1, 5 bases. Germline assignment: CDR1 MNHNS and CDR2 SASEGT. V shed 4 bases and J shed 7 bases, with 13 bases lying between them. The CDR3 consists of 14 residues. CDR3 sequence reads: CASSVQGSTEKLFF. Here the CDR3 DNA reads TGTGCCAGCAGTGTGCAGGGATCCACTGAAAAACTGTTTTTT.

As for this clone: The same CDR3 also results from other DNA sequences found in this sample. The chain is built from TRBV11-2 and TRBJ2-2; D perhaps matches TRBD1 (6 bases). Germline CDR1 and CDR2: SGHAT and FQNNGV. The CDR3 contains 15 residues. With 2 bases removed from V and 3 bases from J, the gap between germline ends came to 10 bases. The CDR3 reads CASSLRGKDTGELFF. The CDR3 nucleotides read TGTGCCAGCAGCTTAAGGGGGAAGGACACCGGGGAGCTGTTTTTT. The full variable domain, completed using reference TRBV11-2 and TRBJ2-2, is EAGVAQSPRYKIIEKRQSVAFWCNPISGHATLYWYQQILGQGPKLLIQFQNNGVVDDSQLPKDRFSAERLKGVDSTLKIQPAKLEDSAVYLCASSLRGKDTGELFFGEGSRLTVL.

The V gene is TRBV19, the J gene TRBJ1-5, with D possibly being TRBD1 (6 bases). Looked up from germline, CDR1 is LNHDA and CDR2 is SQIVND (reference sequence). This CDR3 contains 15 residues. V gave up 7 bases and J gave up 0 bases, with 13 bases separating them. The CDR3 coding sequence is TGTGCCAGTATCTCGGACAGATATAGCAATCAGCCCCAGCATTTT. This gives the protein CASISDRYSNQPQHF.

The CDR3 nucleotides are TGTGCCAGCAGCTTGGCCCTCAGGGGAGTGGGAGAGCAGTACTTC. It specifies CASSLALRGVGEQYF. V gene TRBV5-6 combines with J gene TRBJ2-7, with D perhaps matching TRBD1 (6 bases). From germline, CDR1 is SGHDT and CDR2 YYEEEE. V was clipped by 0 bases and J by 7 bases, with 17 bases between them. The CDR3 totals 15 residues.

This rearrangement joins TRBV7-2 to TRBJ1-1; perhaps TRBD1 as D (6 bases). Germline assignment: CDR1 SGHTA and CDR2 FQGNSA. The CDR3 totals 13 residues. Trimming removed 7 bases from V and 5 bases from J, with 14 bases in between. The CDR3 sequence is CASKFGGRTEAFF. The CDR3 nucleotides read TGTGCCAGCAAATTCGGGGGCCGGACTGAAGCTTTCTTT.

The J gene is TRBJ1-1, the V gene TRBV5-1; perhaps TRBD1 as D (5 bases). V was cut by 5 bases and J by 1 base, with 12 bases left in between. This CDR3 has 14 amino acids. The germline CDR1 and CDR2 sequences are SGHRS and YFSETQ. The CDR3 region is CASSSGTENTEAFF. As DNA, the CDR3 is TGCGCCAGCAGTTCGGGGACGGAGAACACTGAAGCTTTCTTT.

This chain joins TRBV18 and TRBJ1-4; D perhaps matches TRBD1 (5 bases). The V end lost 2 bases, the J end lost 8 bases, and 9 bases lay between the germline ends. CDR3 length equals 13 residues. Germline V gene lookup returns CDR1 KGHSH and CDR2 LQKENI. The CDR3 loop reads CASSPGGWEKLFF. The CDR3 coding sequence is TGTGCCAGCTCACCAGGGGGTTGGGAAAAACTGTTTTTT.

CDR3 DNA: TGTGCCAGCAGGACTAGCGGGAGAGGAGAGACCCAGTACTTC. It yields the protein CASRTSGRGETQYF. This sequence joins TRBV6-1 and TRBJ2-5, with 12 bases identical to TRBD2. J lost 4 bases, V lost 6 bases, and 3 bases had no gene match. The CDR3 spans 14 residues. Germline lookup yields CDR1 MNHNS and CDR2 SASEGT.

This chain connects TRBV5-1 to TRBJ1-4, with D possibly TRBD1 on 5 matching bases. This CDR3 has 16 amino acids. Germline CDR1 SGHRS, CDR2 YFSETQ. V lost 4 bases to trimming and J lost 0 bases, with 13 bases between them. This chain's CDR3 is CASSPGAATTNEKLFF. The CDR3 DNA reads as TGCGCCAGCAGCCCCGGGGCGGCTACAACTAATGAAAAACTGTTTTTT.

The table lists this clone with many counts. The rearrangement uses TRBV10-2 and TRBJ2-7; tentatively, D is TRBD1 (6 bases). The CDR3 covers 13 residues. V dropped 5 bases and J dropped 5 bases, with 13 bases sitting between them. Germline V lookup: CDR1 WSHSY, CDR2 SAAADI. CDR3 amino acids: CASSTGRGNEQYF. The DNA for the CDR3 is TGCGCCAGCAGTACAGGGAGAGGGAACGAGCAGTACTTC.

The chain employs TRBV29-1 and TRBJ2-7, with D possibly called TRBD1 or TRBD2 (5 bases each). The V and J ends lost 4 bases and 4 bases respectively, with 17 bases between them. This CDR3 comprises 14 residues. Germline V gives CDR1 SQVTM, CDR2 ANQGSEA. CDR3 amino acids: CSVARSGGRYEQYF. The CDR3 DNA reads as TGCAGCGTTGCGCGATCTGGGGGAAGGTACGAGCAGTACTTC.

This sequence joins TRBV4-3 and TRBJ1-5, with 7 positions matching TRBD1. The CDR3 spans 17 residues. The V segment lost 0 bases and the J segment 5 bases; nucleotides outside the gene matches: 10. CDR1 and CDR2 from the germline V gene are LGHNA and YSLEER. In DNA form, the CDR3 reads TGCGCCAGCAGCCAAGATTTCGGGGGACAGTCTTATCAGCCCCAGCATTTT. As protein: CASSQDFGGQSYQPQHF.

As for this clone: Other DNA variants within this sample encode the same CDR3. The CDR3 DNA is TGTGCCAGCAGCTTAGTAGCTGGGACTAGCGGGTCCTACGAGCAGTACTTC. Translating it yields CASSLVAGTSGSYEQYF. The chain carries TRBV11-2 and TRBJ2-7; 12 nucleotides align to TRBD2. Per the germline V gene, CDR1 is SGHAT and CDR2 is FQNNGV. CDR3 length: 17 residues. V shed 1 base, J shed 1 base, and the junction held 5 bases outside the gene matches.

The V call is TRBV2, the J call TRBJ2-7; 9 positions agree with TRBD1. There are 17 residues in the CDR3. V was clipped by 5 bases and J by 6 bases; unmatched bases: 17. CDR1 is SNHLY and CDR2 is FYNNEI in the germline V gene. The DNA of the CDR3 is TGTGCCAGCAGTATAAGAAGAGAAGGGACAGGGAATTCCGAGCAGTACTTC. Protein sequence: CASSIRREGTGNSEQYF.

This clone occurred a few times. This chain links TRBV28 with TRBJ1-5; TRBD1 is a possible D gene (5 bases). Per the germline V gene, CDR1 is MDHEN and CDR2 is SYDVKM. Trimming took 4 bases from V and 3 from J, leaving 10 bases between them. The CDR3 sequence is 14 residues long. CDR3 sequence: CASSYRTHNQPQHF. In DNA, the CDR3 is TGTGCCAGCAGTTACCGGACACACAATCAGCCCCAGCATTTT.

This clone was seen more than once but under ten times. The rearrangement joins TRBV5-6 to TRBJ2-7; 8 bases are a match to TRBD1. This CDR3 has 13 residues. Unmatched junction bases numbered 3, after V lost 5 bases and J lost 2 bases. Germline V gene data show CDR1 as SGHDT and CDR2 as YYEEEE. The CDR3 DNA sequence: TGTGCCAGCAGGTTACAGGGGGCCTACGAGCAGTACTTC. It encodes CASRLQGAYEQYF.